This T cell receptor beta chain was sequenced for a study of metastatic and nonmetastatic thyroid tumors. Study overall: For malignant and benign thyroid patients, tumor or nodule tissue and blood were the sources whose repertoires were compared. Overall study findings and caveats: Patients with malignant thyroid tumors reportedly had significantly higher TCR beta diversity than those with benign nodules, in blood and tumor.

TCRdb reanalyzed the PCR reads via MiXCR. The table has over 30,000 clones, approximately 17% seen once. Thyroid surgery was performed in patients who had received no treatment beforehand. The table lists this clone with many counts. What it binds is unknown. V lost 5 bases and J 2 bases, leaving 19 bases between the germline ends. Looked up from germline, CDR1 is SQVTM and CDR2 is ANQGSEA. The CDR3 runs 16 residues. Sequencing was carried out using tumor tissue. The chain carries TRBV29-1 and TRBJ1-5; possible D gene TRBD1, 5 bases. This clonotype was sampled from a female donor with papillary thyroid cancer or a benign thyroid nodule (not recorded which). Some clones in this sample may be carry-over from other donors' samples. Here the CDR3 reads CSVLLKGSGGNQPQHF. The DNA for the CDR3 is TGCAGCGTTCTCCTCAAGGGATCGGGGGGCAATCAGCCCCAGCATTTT.